This T cell receptor (beta chain) appears in the sequencing data of a study of blood T cells in healthy people across ages. Each sample gave at least 6.5 million isolated PBMCs. Every sample gave at least 5 micrograms of total RNA when it was extracted. In this sample, this clonotype turned up many times. Through a sample-barcoded 5' primer and a J-beta primer mix, a second PCR was run for about 6 to 11 cycles. Template switching added a 12-random-nucleotide identifier to every cDNA molecule. Using its own MiXCR run on the 5' RACE reads, TCRdb lists one record per CDR3 protein. Here the sample spans hundreds of thousands of distinct CDR3 sequences, 22% being singletons. The source of this sequence is a man in his sixties or seventies in good health. The sample comprised blood.

CDR3 DNA sequence: TGTGCCAGCAGTTTAGGGACAGCTTTAGAAGAGACCCAGTACTTC. Its protein is CASSLGTALEETQYF. This chain links TRBV28 with TRBJ2-5; 7 bases match TRBD1. The CDR3 is 15 residues long. The germline CDR1 and CDR2 sequences are MDHEN and SYDVKM. J lost 3 bases, V lost 2 bases, and 6 bases had no gene match.